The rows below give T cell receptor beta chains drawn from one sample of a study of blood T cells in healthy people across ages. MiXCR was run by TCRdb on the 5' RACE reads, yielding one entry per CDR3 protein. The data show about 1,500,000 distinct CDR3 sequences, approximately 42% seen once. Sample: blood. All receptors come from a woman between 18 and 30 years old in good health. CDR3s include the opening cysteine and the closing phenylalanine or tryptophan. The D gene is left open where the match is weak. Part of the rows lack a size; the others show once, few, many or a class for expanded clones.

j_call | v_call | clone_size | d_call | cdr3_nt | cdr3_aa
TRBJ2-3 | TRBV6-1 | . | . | TGTGCCAGCAGTGACGCCCGTGAAGGTACGCAGTATTTT | CASSDAREGTQYF
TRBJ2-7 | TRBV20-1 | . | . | TGCAGTGCTTTCACGGGCCTCCCTCACGAGCAGTACTTC | CSAFTGLPHEQYF
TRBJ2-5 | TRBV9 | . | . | TGTGCCAGCAGCGCACCCCTACAAGAGACCCAGTACTTC | CASSAPLQETQYF
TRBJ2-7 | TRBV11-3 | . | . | TGTGCCAGCAGCCCCCGAGGGTACCACGAGCAGTACTTC | CASSPRGYHEQYF
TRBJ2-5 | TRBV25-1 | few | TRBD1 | TGTGCCAGCAGTCGAGACAGGGTTGTGTATCGAGAGACCCAGTACTTC | CASSRDRVVYRETQYF
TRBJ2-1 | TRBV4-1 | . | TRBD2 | TGCGCCAGCAGCCCGGGCGGCGGGGGGTTGAGTGAGCAGTTCTTC | CASSPGGGGLSEQFF
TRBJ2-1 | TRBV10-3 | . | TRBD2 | TGTGCCATCAGCCCTCCCCCCCGGGGACTAGCGGGGGAGTACAATGAGCAGTTCTTC | CAISPPPRGLAGEYNEQFF
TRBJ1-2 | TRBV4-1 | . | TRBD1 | TGCGCCAGCAGCCAAGATCGGGGGACAGGGGATGGTAGTGGCTACACCTTC | CASSQDRGTGDGSGYTF
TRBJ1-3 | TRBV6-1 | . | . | TGTGCCAGCAGTGAAGGGGGGACTGGAAACACCATATATTTT | CASSEGGTGNTIYF
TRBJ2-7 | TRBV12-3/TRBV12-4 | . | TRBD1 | TGTGCCAGCAGAAAGACGACAGGGGGATCGGACGAGCAGTACTTC | CASRKTTGGSDEQYF
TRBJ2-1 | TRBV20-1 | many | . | TGCAGTGCTAGCCAGCAGGGCAATGAGCAGTTCTTC | CSASQQGNEQFF
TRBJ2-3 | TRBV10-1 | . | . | TGCGCCAGCAGCCACCCCCGGTTACAGGAGAGGTGCCCAGATACGCAGTATTTT | CASSHPRLQERCPDTQYF
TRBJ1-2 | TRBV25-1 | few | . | TGTGCCACCTCGCAGGTTAACTATGGCTACACCTTC | CATSQVNYGYTF
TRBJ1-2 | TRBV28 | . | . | TGTGCCAGCAGTTTGCCCGGGACGGGCAACTATGGCTACACCTTC | CASSLPGTGNYGYTF
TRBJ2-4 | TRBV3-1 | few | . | TGTGCCAGCAGCCAAGGTCCGAGGGACGGACTAGCCAAAAACATTCAGTACTTC | CASSQGPRDGLAKNIQYF
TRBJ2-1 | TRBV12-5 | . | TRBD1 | TGTGCTAGTGGTTCCGGACAGGGCGTGGGTGAGCAGTTCTTC | CASGSGQGVGEQFF
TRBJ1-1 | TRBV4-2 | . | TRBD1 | TGTGCCAGCAGCCTCCTCGGGGGGACAGAAGCCTTCAACACTGAAGCTTTCTTT | CASSLLGGTEAFNTEAFF
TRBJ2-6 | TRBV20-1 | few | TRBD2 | TGCAGTGCTATCAGCGGGGGGGCCTACTCTGGGGCCAACGTCCTGACTTTC | CSAISGGAYSGANVLTF
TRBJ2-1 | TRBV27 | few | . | TGTGCCAGCAGTTCCAACCCGGGACTTCACAATGAGCAGTTCTTC | CASSSNPGLHNEQFF